These 15 T cell receptor beta chains came from one sample sequenced in a study of blood T cells in healthy people across ages. Through a sample-barcoded 5' primer and a J-beta primer mix, a second PCR was run for roughly 6 to 12 cycles. MiXCR, applied by TCRdb to the 5' RACE reads, yields one record per CDR3 protein. The profile shows 1.5 million to 2 million distinct CDR3 sequences, 25% to 30% of them singletons. Material for sequencing was blood. These TCRs come from a woman in her 30s in good health.

The table lists this clonotype with a few counts. The chain links TRBV29-1 to TRBJ2-1; 11 nucleotides agree with TRBD2. CDR3 size: 14 residues. Germline-derived CDR1 and CDR2 are SQVTM and ANQGSEA. With 2 bases clipped from V and 7 bases from J, the junction kept 4 bases outside the gene matches. The CDR3 coding sequence is TGCAGCGTTGAATTAGCGGGAGGGGCGAATGAGCAGTTCTTC. Its protein product is CSVELAGGANEQFF.

Only a few counts were recorded for this clonotype. CDR3 DNA sequence: TGTGCCAGCAGTGAGGACAGCGGTAGGACCCAGTACTTC. It is translated as CASSEDSGRTQYF. V is TRBV6-4 and J is TRBJ2-5; D possibly corresponds to TRBD1 (6 bases). Germline assignment: CDR1 MRHNA and CDR2 SNTAGT. Between the trimmed V and J ends, which lost 3 bases and 7 bases, there was a span of 12 bases. The length of the CDR3 is 13 residues.

The gene calls are TRBV29-1 and TRBJ2-2; D is perhaps TRBD1 or TRBD2 (6 bases each). V lost 1 base and J lost 6, with 12 bases in between. This CDR3 has 14 amino acids. The germline CDR1 and CDR2 sequences are SQVTM and ANQGSEA. CDR3: CSVEAGAYAGELFF. The CDR3 DNA reads TGCAGCGTTGAAGCGGGGGCGTATGCCGGGGAGCTGTTTTTT.

The chain uses TRBV28 and TRBJ1-1, with D unresolved. Trimming shortened V by 5 bases and J by 7 bases, and 11 bases separated the two germline ends. CDR1 MDHEN and CDR2 SYDVKM come from the germline V gene. The CDR3 totals 12 residues. The CDR3 protein is CASSPRPLEAFF. The DNA of the CDR3 is TGTGCCAGCAGTCCAAGACCGCTTGAAGCTTTCTTT.

The V call is TRBV14, the J call TRBJ1-1; D unclear. Deletions cut 0 bases from V and 1 base from J, with 12 bases between. This CDR3 is 16 amino acids long. Germline V CDR1 and CDR2: SGHDN, FVKESK. CDR3: CASSQDLGRRNTEAFF. The DNA of the CDR3 is TGTGCCAGCAGCCAAGATCTGGGCAGGCGGAACACTGAAGCTTTCTTT.

This clonotype was recorded many times. The chain carries TRBV9 and TRBJ2-7; 7 bases are a match to TRBD2. The CDR3 sequence is 15 residues long. Germline V gives CDR1 SGDLS, CDR2 YYNGEE. Trimming took 0 bases from V and 7 from J; bases not matched to a gene: 10. The CDR3, as DNA: TGTGCCAGCAGCGTAGGTGCGGGGGACCCAGAGGAGCAGTACTTC. The encoded protein is CASSVGAGDPEEQYF.

This chain joins TRBV20-1 and TRBJ1-4, with TRBD1 identical over 7 bases. The V gene end was trimmed by 2 bases and the J gene end by 7 bases; junction bases not matched to a gene: 10. In germline, CDR1 is DFQATT, CDR2 SNEGSKA (reference sequence). The CDR3 consists of 15 residues. The CDR3 is CSARPRTGAGEKLFF. CDR3 coding DNA: TGCAGTGCTAGACCCCGGACAGGAGCCGGTGAAAAACTGTTTTTT.

The chain joins TRBV28 to TRBJ2-1; the D gene is possibly TRBD2 (6 bases). CDR1 and CDR2 (germline): MDHEN, SYDVKM. Between the trimmed V and J ends, which lost 6 bases and 5 bases, there was a span of 14 bases. The CDR3 covers 14 residues. CDR3 residues: CASSPAWGDNEQFF. DNA for the CDR3: TGTGCCAGCAGCCCGGCTTGGGGGGACAATGAGCAGTTCTTC.

The gene calls are TRBV6-2 or TRBV6-3 and TRBJ2-5; D might be TRBD1 or TRBD2, each matching 5 bases. The V gene lost 0 bases and the J gene lost 1 base, with 18 bases spanning the gap. The CDR3 extends over 18 amino acids. Germline V CDR1 and CDR2: MNHEY, SVGEGT. In nucleotides, the CDR3 is TGTGCCAGCAGTTACTCGGGCCCCCCGTGGGGACCCCAAGAGACCCAGTACTTC. Its translation: CASSYSGPPWGPQETQYF.

The V gene is TRBV29-1, the J gene TRBJ2-4; 9 bases are a match to TRBD1. The J call may not be correct, given that the DNA end is closer to TRBJ2-7. This CDR3 contains 11 residues. Germline CDR1 and CDR2: SQVTM and ANQGSEA. CDR3: CSAQTGGEQYF. The DNA of the CDR3 is TGCAGCGCTCAGACAGGGGGCGAGCAGTACTTC.

This clonotype was picked up a small number of times. The chain recombines TRBV5-1 with TRBJ1-5; D is unresolved. The CDR3 spans 15 residues. Germline V gene lookup returns CDR1 SGHRS and CDR2 YFSETQ. Trimming removed 2 bases at V and 1 base at J, with 10 bases between. The CDR3 protein is CASSFGGKSNQPQHF. As DNA, the CDR3 is TGCGCCAGCAGCTTCGGAGGGAAAAGCAATCAGCCCCAGCATTTT. Full variable domain (rest looked up from reference TRBV5-1 and TRBJ1-5): KAGVTQTPRYLIKTRGQQVTLSCSPISGHRSVSWYQQTPGQGLQFLFEYFSETQRNKGNFPGRFSGRQFSNSRSEMNVSTLELGDSALYLCASSFGGKSNQPQHFGDGTRLSIL.

CDR3 in amino acids: CASSLARAGVDEQFF. CDR3 coding DNA: TGCGCCAGCAGCTTGGCCAGAGCTGGGGTGGATGAGCAGTTCTTC. The chain links TRBV5-1 to TRBJ2-1, with no clear D. This CDR3 has 15 residues. In germline, CDR1 is SGHRS, CDR2 YFSETQ. V lost 0 bases and J lost 8, with 15 bases in between.

There are many counts of this clonotype. The rearrangement joins TRBV7-6 to TRBJ2-7, with D possibly being TRBD1 (6 bases). V dropped 0 bases and J dropped 8 bases, with 17 bases sitting between them. Germline values: CDR1 SGHVS, CDR2 FNYEAQ. The CDR3 has 15 residues. CDR3 in DNA: TGTGCCAGCAGCTTAGCAACGGGACACCTATACAAGCAGTACTTC. This translates into CASSLATGHLYKQYF.

This clonotype was observed a few times. The CDR3 region is CASSQGLAGASSYNEQFF. CDR3 in DNA: TGTGCCAGCAGCCAAGGACTAGCGGGGGCCAGCTCCTACAATGAGCAGTTCTTC. This sequence joins TRBV14 and TRBJ2-1; TRBD2 aligns across 12 bases. Germline V gene sequence: CDR1 SGHDN, CDR2 FVKESK. With V trimmed by 1 base and J by 0 bases, 4 bases remained unmatched. CDR3 size: 18 residues. The whole variable domain, remainder taken from reference TRBV14 and TRBJ2-1, is EAGVTQFPSHSVIEKGQTVTLRCDPISGHDNLYWYRRVMGKEIKFLLHFVKESKQDESGMPNNRFLAERTGGTYSTLKVQPAELEDSGVYFCASSQGLAGASSYNEQFFGPGTRLTVL.

This clonotype was observed a few times. The rearrangement uses TRBV7-9 and TRBJ2-7; D remains ambiguous. Looked up from germline, CDR1 is SEHNR and CDR2 is FQNEAQ (reference sequence). The ends were cut back, 0 bases at V and 1 base at J, with 7 bases in the middle. The CDR3 length is 14 residues. CDR3 sequence (DNA): TGTGCCAGCAGCTTAGCGGTCACTTCCTACGAGCAGTACTTC. This sequence encodes CASSLAVTSYEQYF.